Shown below are 2 T cell receptor beta chains from a single sample sequenced in a study of T-cell reconstitution after alpha-beta-depleted transplantation in children. The authors prepared the TCRbeta library with unique molecular identifiers. TCRdb re-called the PCR reads through MiXCR, storing one row per CDR3 protein. The data contain some 6,000 distinct CDR3 sequences, roughly 17% of them seen just once; the ten biggest clones take up around 12%. The material sequenced was PBMCs, mostly from graft donor cells, taken 60 days after TCRalphabeta/CD19-depleted stem cell transplant. The origin of the receptors is a male patient younger than 18 who had a stem cell transplant for acute myeloid leukemia, so the T cells may come from the graft donor.

In this sample, this clonotype is medium-sized. The rearrangement links TRBV20-1 to TRBJ2-1; D is unclear. Germline V lookup: CDR1 DFQATT, CDR2 SNEGSKA (reference sequence). CDR3 length equals 13 residues. The germline V and J ends were trimmed by 1 base and 7 bases, with 11 bases remaining between them. CDR3 amino acids: CSARAGVSNEQFF. In DNA, the CDR3 is TGCAGTGCTAGAGCCGGAGTCTCAAATGAGCAGTTCTTC.

By proportion, this clonotype is medium-sized (0.01 to 0.1%). The chain combines TRBV12-3 or TRBV12-4 with TRBJ2-1; 8 positions match TRBD2. The V and J ends lost 0 bases and 7 bases, in that order; junction bases with no gene match: 5. The CDR3 consists of 15 residues. The CDR3 spells CASSLAGLVMNEQFF. Written as DNA, the CDR3 is TGTGCCAGCAGTTTAGCGGGACTAGTTATGAATGAGCAGTTCTTC.